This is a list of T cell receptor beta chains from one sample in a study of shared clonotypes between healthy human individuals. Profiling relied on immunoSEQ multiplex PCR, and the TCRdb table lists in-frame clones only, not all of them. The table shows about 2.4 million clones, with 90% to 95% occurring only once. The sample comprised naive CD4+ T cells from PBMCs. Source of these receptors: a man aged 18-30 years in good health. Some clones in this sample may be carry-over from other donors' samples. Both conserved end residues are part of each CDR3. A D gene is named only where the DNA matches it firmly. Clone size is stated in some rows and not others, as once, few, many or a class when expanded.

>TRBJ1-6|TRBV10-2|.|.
CASSEEAGLSVSPLHF
TGCGCCAGCAGTGAGGAGGCAGGGCTATCGGTTTCACCCCTCCACTTT
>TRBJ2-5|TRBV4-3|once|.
CASSRRLDQEAQYF
TGCGCCAGCAGCCGGCGACTGGATCAAGAGGCCCAGTACTTC
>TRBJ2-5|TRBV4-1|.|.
CASSQVSGRPVVGTQYF
TGCGCCAGCAGCCAAGTTTCAGGGAGGCCCGTCGTAGGAACCCAGTACTTC
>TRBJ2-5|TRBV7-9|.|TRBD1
CASSLRGPTGVRETQYF
TGTGCCAGCAGCTTAAGGGGACCGACAGGGGTACGGGAGACCCAGTACTTC
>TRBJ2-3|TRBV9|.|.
CASSQNTADTQYF
TGTGCCAGCAGCCAGAATACCGCAGATACGCAGTATTTT
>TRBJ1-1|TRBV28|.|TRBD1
CASSLRDRFTEAFF
TGTGCCAGCAGTTTACGGGACAGGTTCACTGAAGCTTTCTTT
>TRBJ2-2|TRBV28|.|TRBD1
CASGPFGQGRTGELFF
TGTGCCAGCGGGCCCTTTGGACAGGGCCGCACCGGGGAGCTGTTTTTT
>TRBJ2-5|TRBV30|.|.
CAWNPGPLGKTQYF
TGTGCCTGGAACCCGGGGCCCCTGGGAAAGACCCAGTACTTC
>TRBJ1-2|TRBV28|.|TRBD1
CASRPRQGAGNGYTF
TGTGCCAGCAGGCCAAGACAGGGCGCTGGGAATGGCTACACCTTC
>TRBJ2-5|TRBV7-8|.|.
CASSGGVLPGDQYF
TGTGCCAGCAGCGGAGGGGTCCTCCCGGGGGACCAGTACTTC
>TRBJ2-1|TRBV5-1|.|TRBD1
CASSGQGWGNEQFF
TGCGCCAGCAGCGGACAGGGTTGGGGCAATGAGCAGTTCTTC
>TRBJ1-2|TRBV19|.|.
CASTLTGRDGYTF
TGTGCCAGTACCTTAACCGGGCGCGATGGCTACACCTTC
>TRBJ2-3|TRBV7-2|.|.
CASSLTGSTDTQYF
TGTGCCAGCAGCTTAACGGGGAGCACAGATACGCAGTATTTT
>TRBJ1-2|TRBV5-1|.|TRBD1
CASSSFSGTDYGYTF
TGCGCCAGCAGCTCCTTTTCCGGGACAGATTATGGCTACACCTTC
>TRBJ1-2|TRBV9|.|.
CASSGDTNYGYTF
TGTGCCAGCAGCGGGGACACCAACTATGGCTACACCTTC
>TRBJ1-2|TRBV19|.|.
CASSIRLDSYYGYTF
TGTGCCAGTAGTATTCGCTTGGACAGCTACTATGGCTACACCTTC
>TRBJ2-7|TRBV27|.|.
CASSPISARRAYEQYF
TGTGCCAGCAGTCCTATTAGCGCAAGGAGGGCCTACGAGCAGTACTTC
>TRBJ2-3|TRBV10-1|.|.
CASSEGGGFEDTQYF
TGCGCCAGCAGTGAGGGAGGGGGTTTCGAGGATACGCAGTATTTT
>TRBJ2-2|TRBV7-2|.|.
CASSLFLTVNTGELFF
TGTGCCAGCAGCTTATTCTTAACGGTGAACACCGGGGAGCTGTTTTTT
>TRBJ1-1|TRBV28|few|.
CASSSRTEAFF
TGTGCCAGCAGCTCTCGCACTGAAGCTTTCTTT
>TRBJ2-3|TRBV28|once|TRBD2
CASSPVAGEPSTDTQYF
TGTGCCAGCAGTCCAGTAGCGGGGGAACCAAGCACAGATACGCAGTATTTT
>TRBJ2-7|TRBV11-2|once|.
CASSLGRDNHEQYF
TGTGCCAGCAGCTTGGGCAGGGACAACCACGAGCAGTACTTC
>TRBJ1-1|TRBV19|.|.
CASSIQGSTEAFF
TGTGCCAGTAGTATTCAGGGAAGTACTGAAGCTTTCTTT
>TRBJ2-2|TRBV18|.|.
CASSPPNTNTGELFF
TGTGCCAGCTCACCACCGAACACTAACACCGGGGAGCTGTTTTTT
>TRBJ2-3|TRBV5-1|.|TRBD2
CASQMWGTSGRRMDTQYF
TGCGCCAGCCAGATGTGGGGGACTAGCGGGAGGAGGATGGATACGCAGTATTTT
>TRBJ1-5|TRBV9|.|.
CASSVGGVNQPQHF
TGTGCCAGCAGCGTAGGAGGGGTCAATCAGCCCCAGCATTTT
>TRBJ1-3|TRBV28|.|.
CASSLAWSRVAGNTIYF
TGTGCCAGCAGTTTAGCGTGGTCCAGGGTGGCTGGAAACACCATATATTTT
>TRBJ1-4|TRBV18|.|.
CASSPQPGVEKLFF
TGTGCCAGCTCACCGCAGCCAGGGGTCGAAAAACTGTTTTTT
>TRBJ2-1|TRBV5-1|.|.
CASSLVQLHEQFF
TGCGCCAGCAGCTTGGTCCAGTTACATGAGCAGTTCTTC
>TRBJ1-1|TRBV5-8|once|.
CASSLALGRTEAFF
TGTGCCAGCAGCTTGGCCCTCGGTCGCACTGAAGCTTTCTTT
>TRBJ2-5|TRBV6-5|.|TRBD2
CASRSRTSGLQYF
TGTGCCAGCAGATCGAGGACTAGCGGACTGCAGTACTTC
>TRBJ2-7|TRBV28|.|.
CASSPPPAGPYEQYF
TGTGCCAGCAGTCCCCCTCCGGCAGGGCCGTACGAGCAGTACTTC
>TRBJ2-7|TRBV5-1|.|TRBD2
CASSPTLSGSYEQYF
TGCGCCAGCAGCCCCACACTCAGCGGGAGTTACGAGCAGTACTTC
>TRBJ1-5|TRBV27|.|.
CASRGRPGPGGNQPQHF
TGTGCCAGCAGAGGCCGTCCGGGTCCCGGAGGCAATCAGCCCCAGCATTTT
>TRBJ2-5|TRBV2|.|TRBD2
CASSYEREVFRETQYF
TGTGCCAGCAGTTACGAGCGGGAGGTTTTCAGAGAGACCCAGTACTTC
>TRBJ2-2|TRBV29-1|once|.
CSVAEGELFF
TGCAGCGTGGCCGAGGGGGAGCTGTTTTTT
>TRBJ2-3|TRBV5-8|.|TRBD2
CASSRREADTQYF
TGTGCCAGCAGCAGGCGGGAGGCAGATACGCAGTATTTT
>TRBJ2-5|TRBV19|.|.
CASSISPGLVGETQYF
TGTGCCAGTAGTATAAGCCCAGGGTTGGTGGGAGAGACCCAGTACTTC
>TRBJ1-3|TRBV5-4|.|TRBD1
CASSLGQGGNTIYF
TGTGCCAGCAGCTTGGGGCAGGGGGGGAACACCATATATTTT
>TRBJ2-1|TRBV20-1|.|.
CSARWGPEQFF
TGCAGTGCGAGGTGGGGCCCTGAGCAGTTCTTC
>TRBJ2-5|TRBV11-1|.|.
CASSTRDPNLETQYF
TGTGCCAGCAGCACGCGGGACCCCAACTTGGAGACCCAGTACTTC
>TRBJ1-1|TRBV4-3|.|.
CASSRDRGYPNTEAFF
TGCGCCAGCAGCCGGGATCGAGGCTACCCGAACACTGAAGCTTTCTTT